This T cell receptor beta chain was captured in a study of cytomegalovirus exposure and HLA in healthy donors. Across the whole study: Previous work identified some 120 million unique TCR beta sequences from 150 million to 200 million T cells. Study observations and caveats: The HLA-A and HLA-B alleles of most subjects were reportedly predicted accurately from TCR beta sequences.

Comments on this clone: Its antigen is unidentified.

Healthy people donating bone marrow made up the donors. The PCR made use of 60 Vbeta and 13 Jbeta primers. TCRdb keeps only in-frame clones here, not all; method: immunoSEQ multiplex PCR. The sample has about 190,000 clones; roughly 84% are singletons. V gave up 6 bases and J gave up 2 bases, with 11 bases separating them. Germline V CDR1 and CDR2: MGHDK, SYGVNS. The CDR3 extends over 13 amino acids. The rearrangement uses TRBV25-1 and TRBJ2-7; no reliable D call. Material: PBMCs. The receptor was isolated from a woman in her forties or fifties in good health and CMV-seropositive. The CDR3 DNA reads as TGTGCCAGCAGCCTGGGCCAGACCTACGAGCAGTACTTC. This encodes CASSLGQTYEQYF.